This TCR beta chain was recovered during a study of cytomegalovirus exposure and HLA in healthy donors. Whole-study context: HLA-typed donors were the source of 82 million or so unique TCRs, which an early data release held.

Germline CDR1 and CDR2: GTSNPN and SVGIG (reference sequence). The CDR3 is 15 amino acids. With V trimmed by 1 base and J by 0 bases, 3 bases remained unmatched. With 60 Vbeta and 13 Jbeta primers, the PCR was carried out. Method: immunoSEQ multiplex PCR; TCRdb's copy keeps in-frame clones and lacks some. Of 150,000 to 200,000 clones in the sample, over 60% were seen once. The chain employs TRBV30 and TRBJ1-5, with 7 nucleotides matching TRBD1. Sequencing used PBMCs. This TCR came from a woman aged 45 to 65 in good health and CMV-seropositive. CDR3 region: CAWSGGGYSNQPQHF. CDR3 nucleotide sequence: TGTGCCTGGAGTGGAGGGGGCTATAGCAATCAGCCCCAGCATTTT.